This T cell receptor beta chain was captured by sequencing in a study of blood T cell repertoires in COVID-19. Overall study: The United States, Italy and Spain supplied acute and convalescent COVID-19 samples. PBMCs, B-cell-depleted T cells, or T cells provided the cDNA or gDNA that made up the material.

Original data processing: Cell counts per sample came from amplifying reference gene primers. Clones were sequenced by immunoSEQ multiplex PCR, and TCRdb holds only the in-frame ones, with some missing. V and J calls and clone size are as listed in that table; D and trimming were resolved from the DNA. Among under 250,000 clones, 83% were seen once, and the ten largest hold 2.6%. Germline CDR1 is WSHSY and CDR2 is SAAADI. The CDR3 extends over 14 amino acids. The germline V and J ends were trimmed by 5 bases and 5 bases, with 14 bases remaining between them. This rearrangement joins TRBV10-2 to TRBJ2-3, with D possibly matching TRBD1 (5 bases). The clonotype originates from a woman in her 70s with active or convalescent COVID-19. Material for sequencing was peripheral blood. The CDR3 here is CASSFQGVEDTQYF. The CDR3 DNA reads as TGCGCCAGCAGTTTCCAGGGCGTGGAAGATACGCAGTATTTT.